The 31 T cell receptor beta chains listed next were all sequenced from one sample in a study of T-cell reconstitution after alpha-beta-depleted transplantation in children. Unique molecular identifiers were incorporated during preparation of the TCRbeta library. TCRdb redid the calling of the PCR reads with MiXCR, one entry per CDR3 protein. The data show 300,000 to 400,000 distinct CDR3 sequences, about a sixth seen once. The sample was PBMCs, mostly from graft donor cells, taken 360 days after TCRalphabeta/CD19-depleted stem cell transplant. Receptors were obtained from a male patient aged 2 to 10 who had a stem cell transplant for acute lymphoblastic leukemia, so the T cells may come from the graft donor.

The chain has TRBV30 and TRBJ2-7, with D perhaps TRBD2 (6 bases). This CDR3 has 14 residues. Trimming left V 3 bases short and J 4 bases short, with 16 bases between. Germline V lookup: CDR1 GTSNPN, CDR2 SVGIG (reference sequence). In DNA, the CDR3 is TGTGCCTGGAGGCCGGGGGTGGCCGGATACGAGCAGTACTTC. Translation gives CAWRPGVAGYEQYF.

This clonotype appeared many times. The chain employs TRBV12-3 or TRBV12-4 and TRBJ2-1, with 10 bases fitting TRBD2. The junction had 9 bases not matched to a gene; V was cut back by 6 bases and J by 10 bases. The CDR3 spans 14 residues. The chain's CDR3 is CASRASGRGREQFF. CDR3 nucleotides: TGTGCCAGCAGGGCCAGCGGGAGGGGAAGGGAGCAGTTCTTC.

This chain uses TRBV18 with TRBJ2-5; D may be TRBD2 (6 bases). The V end was cut by 2 bases, the J end by 9 bases, with 16 bases between. Germline values: CDR1 KGHSH, CDR2 LQKENI. The CDR3 is 14 amino acids. The CDR3 loop reads CASSPVSRDVAQYF. The CDR3 DNA reads as TGTGCCAGCTCACCAGTATCGCGGGACGTAGCCCAGTACTTC.

The CDR3 nucleotides read TGTGCCAGCAGCGGCTCTAGCGGCCTCGGGGAGCTGTTTTTT. Protein: CASSGSSGLGELFF. This chain joins TRBV9 and TRBJ2-2; 7 bases are shared with TRBD2. The CDR3 extends over 14 amino acids. V shed 3 bases and J 7 bases; nucleotides not matched to a gene: 6. Germline V gene data show CDR1 as SGDLS and CDR2 as YYNGEE.

The rearrangement uses TRBV20-1 and TRBJ2-3; 10 nucleotides match TRBD2. The CDR3 totals 16 residues. Germline CDR1 DFQATT, CDR2 SNEGSKA (reference sequence). V shed 0 bases and J 4 bases; nucleotides not matched to a gene: 7. As DNA, the CDR3 is TGCAGTGCTAGAGATTTTTCGAGCGGGAGGGCAGATACGCAGTATTTT. It codes for CSARDFSSGRADTQYF.

V usage is TRBV4-1 and J usage is TRBJ2-7; D uncertain. Trimming pared 3 bases from V and 5 bases from J, leaving 11 bases between. The CDR3 has 13 amino acids. CDR1 MGHRA and CDR2 YSYEKL come from the germline V gene. CDR3 nucleotide sequence: TGCGCCAGCAGCCACCTCAACCTAGACGAGCAGTACTTC. It translates to CASSHLNLDEQYF.

This clonotype was found a few times. The chain joins TRBV29-1 to TRBJ1-1; possibly TRBD1 for D (5 bases). Germline V gene data show CDR1 as SQVTM and CDR2 as ANQGSEA. The V end was cut by 4 bases, the J end by 10 bases, with 10 bases between. CDR3 size: 10 residues. CDR3 in amino acids: CSVGGTGAFF. CDR3 DNA sequence: TGCAGCGTTGGGGGCACAGGAGCTTTCTTT.

This clonotype has just a few counts. The CDR3 is CAAGGQNEKLFF. In DNA, the CDR3 is TGTGCCGCGGGGGGGCAGAATGAAAAACTGTTTTTT. The J gene is TRBJ1-4, the V gene TRBV28; TRBD1 might be the D (6 bases). Germline V gene sequence: CDR1 MDHEN, CDR2 SYDVKM. The V end lost 11 bases, the J end lost 5 bases, and 12 bases lay between the germline ends. The CDR3 is 12 amino acids.

The chain joins TRBV10-3 to TRBJ1-2, with 11 positions matching TRBD1. The CDR3 is 12 residues long. Germline CDR1 and CDR2: ENHRY and SYGVKD. Germline trimming cut 9 bases from V and 8 bases from J; bases unmatched to any gene: 5. The chain's CDR3 is CAMSGTGGGYTF. For the CDR3, the DNA is TGTGCCATGTCTGGGACAGGGGGAGGCTACACCTTC.

This clonotype appeared many times. The chain combines TRBV11-3 with TRBJ2-1, with 11 positions matching TRBD1. With 5 bases clipped from V and 9 bases from J, the junction kept 9 bases outside the gene matches. CDR3 length: 15 residues. Germline values: CDR1 SGHNT, CDR2 YENEEA. CDR3 amino acids: CASSPRTGGLSEQFF. CDR3 coding DNA: TGTGCCAGCAGCCCTCGGACAGGGGGCTTGAGTGAGCAGTTCTTC.

This clonotype showed up just a few times. This chain links TRBV20-1 with TRBJ2-4; 8 nucleotides line up with TRBD2. J gave up 7 bases and V 5 bases, and 10 bases lay outside the gene matches. CDR1 and CDR2 (germline): DFQATT, SNEGSKA (reference sequence). This CDR3 is 14 amino acids long. CDR3 bases: TGCAGTGCTGCCTCGGCGCGGGGGGAGAACATTCAGTACTTC. Translating it yields CSAASARGENIQYF.

This clonotype was recorded a few times. The chain has TRBV4-2 and TRBJ2-7, with 9 positions matching TRBD2. This CDR3 is built from 15 residues. Germline trimming cut 5 bases from V and 3 bases from J; bases unmatched to any gene: 8. Looked up from germline, CDR1 is LGHNA and CDR2 is YNFKEQ. The CDR3 protein is CASSEGGSGSYEQYF. In nucleotides, the CDR3 is TGTGCCAGCAGCGAAGGAGGTAGCGGGAGCTACGAGCAGTACTTC.

This clonotype was picked up a small number of times. This chain joins TRBV5-4 and TRBJ2-1; TRBD2 is a possible D gene (5 bases). CDR1 and CDR2 (germline): SGHNT, YYREEE (reference sequence). CDR3 length: 16 amino acids. V dropped 0 bases and J dropped 1 base, with 11 bases sitting between them. CDR3 coding DNA: TGTGCCAGCAGCTTGGATGGCGGGCTTTCCTACAATGAGCAGTTCTTC. As protein: CASSLDGGLSYNEQFF.

The gene calls are TRBV10-3 and TRBJ2-2, with D unclear. The CDR3 has 14 amino acids. Deletions cut 2 bases from V and 1 base from J, with 5 bases between. From germline, CDR1 is ENHRY and CDR2 SYGVKD. The CDR3 reads CAISELRNTGELFF. In DNA form, the CDR3 reads TGTGCCATCAGTGAGCTCAGGAACACCGGGGAGCTGTTTTTT.

This clonotype was seen ten or more times. The chain combines TRBV24-1 with TRBJ2-1; 12 bases map to TRBD2. Germline V lookup: CDR1 KGHDR, CDR2 SFDVKD. The CDR3 consists of 20 residues. V lost 2 bases and J lost 4; bases outside the gene matches: 14. CDR3: CATSDWPGASGRVGYNEQFF. CDR3 bases: TGTGCCACCAGTGATTGGCCAGGGGCTAGCGGGAGGGTAGGATACAATGAGCAGTTCTTC.

This chain's CDR3 is CAISDSSRGGTDTQYF. Here the CDR3 DNA reads TGTGCCATCAGTGATAGCTCCCGGGGAGGCACAGATACGCAGTATTTT. V and J are TRBV10-3 and TRBJ2-3; a possible D gene is TRBD2 (5 bases). The germline V and J ends were trimmed by 3 bases and 1 base, with 14 bases remaining between them. The CDR3 covers 16 residues. Germline CDR1 reads ENHRY; CDR2 reads SYGVKD.

The rearrangement joins TRBV30 to TRBJ2-2; D gene ambiguous. The CDR3 is 13 amino acids. The V gene lost 0 bases and the J gene lost 7 bases, with 9 bases spanning the gap. Germline CDR1 reads GTSNPN; CDR2 reads SVGIG (reference sequence). The CDR3 spells CAWSVRVGGELFF. CDR3 in DNA: TGTGCCTGGAGTGTAAGGGTGGGCGGGGAGCTGTTTTTT.

V and J are TRBV4-1 and TRBJ2-7; unclear D gene. CDR3 size: 13 residues. Germline-derived CDR1 and CDR2 are MGHRA and YSYEKL. V lost 4 bases to trimming and J lost 4 bases, with 11 bases between them. In DNA form, the CDR3 reads TGCGCCAGCAGCCGAATTATTGGGTACGAGCAGTACTTC. Translation gives CASSRIIGYEQYF.

The chain has TRBV28 and TRBJ1-2; perhaps TRBD1 as D (5 bases). Germline V gene data show CDR1 as MDHEN and CDR2 as SYDVKM. There are 14 residues in the CDR3. V lost 8 bases and J 1 base, leaving 14 bases between the germline ends. The CDR3 reads CASLGRVYNYGYTF. The CDR3 bases are TGTGCCAGCCTTGGCAGGGTCTATAACTATGGCTACACCTTC.

The chain recombines TRBV28 with TRBJ2-5, with 9 positions matching TRBD1. The germline V gene has CDR1 MDHEN and CDR2 SYDVKM. With 5 bases clipped from V and 5 bases from J, the junction kept 12 bases outside the gene matches. The CDR3 consists of 16 residues. CDR3 nucleotides: TGTGCCAGCAGTCGCCTGGACAGGGGTCGGTTGGAGACCCAGTACTTC. It specifies CASSRLDRGRLETQYF.

This clonotype was counted between two and nine times. The chain couples TRBV27 to TRBJ2-7, with D uncertain. This CDR3 region has 13 residues. Trimming took 5 bases from V and 3 from J, leaving 11 bases between them. CDR1 MNHEY and CDR2 SMNVEV come from the germline V gene (reference sequence). CDR3 sequence reads: CASSHTIDYEQYF. For the CDR3, the DNA is TGTGCCAGCAGTCACACTATTGACTACGAGCAGTACTTC.

The gene calls are TRBV15 and TRBJ2-5; TRBD2 agrees at 12 bases. J was trimmed by 9 bases and V by 0 bases; bases with no gene match: 17. Looked up from germline, CDR1 is LNHNV and CDR2 is YYDKDF (reference sequence). The length of the CDR3 is 19 residues. CDR3 region: CATSRDRLETSGGKTAQYF. The CDR3, as DNA: TGTGCCACCAGCAGAGATCGCCTTGAGACTAGCGGGGGCAAGACGGCCCAGTACTTC.

In this sample, this clonotype turned up a few times. The DNA of the CDR3 is TGTGCCAGCAGCACCCACCGAAATCGGGACTACGAGCAGTACTTC. Amino acid sequence: CASSTHRNRDYEQYF. The chain recombines TRBV21-1 with TRBJ2-7; the table names TRBD1, a call not compared with the DNA. TRBV21-1 is noted as a pseudogene. CDR3 length equals 15 residues.

The chain uses TRBV4-2 and TRBJ2-3, with 12 bases aligning to TRBD2. With 1 base clipped from V and 2 bases from J, the junction kept 10 bases outside the gene matches. The CDR3 sequence is 19 residues long. Germline V gene sequence: CDR1 LGHNA, CDR2 YNFKEQ. DNA for the CDR3: TGTGCCAGCAGCCAAGGGGTGAGACTAGCGGGAGACCACACAGATACGCAGTATTTT. This encodes CASSQGVRLAGDHTDTQYF.

In this sample, this clonotype turned up many times. The chain couples TRBV2 to TRBJ2-1, with TRBD1 as a possible D gene (6 bases). V lost 4 bases to trimming and J lost 7 bases, with 20 bases between them. CDR3 length: 16 residues. Germline V gene data show CDR1 as SNHLY and CDR2 as FYNNEI. The CDR3 nucleotides are TGTGCCAGCAGTGTGCCACTAGTGGGGGCAAGGAATGAGCAGTTCTTC. This sequence encodes CASSVPLVGARNEQFF.

A few counts support this clonotype. V usage is TRBV12-3 or TRBV12-4 and J usage is TRBJ2-3, with 7 bases aligning to TRBD1. The CDR3 covers 14 residues. Trimming removed 5 bases from V and 3 bases from J; junction bases left unmatched: 5. This CDR3 is CASSHGQATDTQYF. CDR3 nucleotides: TGTGCCAGCAGTCACGGACAGGCGACAGATACGCAGTATTTT.

V is TRBV12-3 or TRBV12-4 and J is TRBJ2-7; D is unclear. V lost 2 bases and J 3 bases, leaving 5 bases between the germline ends. The length of the CDR3 is 12 residues. CDR3 coding DNA: TGTGCCAGCAGTTTAAGTATCTACGAGCAGTACTTC. Translating gives CASSLSIYEQYF.

The CDR3 is CASSLAGTSDTQYF. The CDR3, as DNA: TGTGCCAGCAGCTTAGCGGGGACTAGTGATACGCAGTATTTT. The chain links TRBV7-2 to TRBJ2-3, with 8 bases that match TRBD2. The germline V gene has CDR1 SGHTA and CDR2 FQGNSA. This CDR3 region has 14 residues. V gave up 0 bases and J gave up 6 bases; unmatched junction bases: 2.

The rearrangement links TRBV6-1 to TRBJ1-4, with 8 bases lining up with TRBD1. Germline CDR1 MNHNS, CDR2 SASEGT. The V segment lost 7 bases and the J segment 3 bases; nucleotides outside the gene matches: 7. This CDR3 region has 15 residues. The CDR3 is CASTRTGRANEKLFF. In nucleotides, the CDR3 is TGTGCCAGCACCCGGACAGGGCGCGCTAATGAAAAACTGTTTTTT.

The chain carries TRBV9 and TRBJ2-4; tentative D call: TRBD2 (6 bases). V dropped 1 base and J dropped 8 bases, with 7 bases sitting between them. Germline V gene sequence: CDR1 SGDLS, CDR2 YYNGEE. The CDR3 is 12 residues long. The CDR3: CASSVTGDIQYF. The CDR3 coding sequence is TGTGCCAGCAGCGTAACGGGGGACATTCAGTACTTC.

This clonotype occurred a few times. This chain links TRBV5-1 with TRBJ1-1; D gene ambiguous. The CDR3 length is 14 residues. Germline-derived CDR1 and CDR2 are SGHRS and YFSETQ. V was trimmed by 1 base and J by 1 base, leaving 8 bases between them. The DNA of the CDR3 is TGCGCCAGCAGCTTGTGGGTCGGGAACACTGAAGCTTTCTTT. It encodes CASSLWVGNTEAFF.